Listed here are 30 T cell receptor beta chains from one sample, sequenced in a study of shared clonotypes between healthy human individuals (dated by TCRdb to the early 2020s). Preparation of the library involved the immunoSEQ multiplex PCR assay. Imported from immuneACCESS, the table was reduced by TCRdb to in-frame sequences with V and J called. These copies leave out some clones; in studies compared against another copy, an unresolved V gene accounts for under half, and the cause of the remainder is not known. The sample data list 2 million to 2.5 million clones, and 90% to 96% of these were observed just once. Of the sample, around 0.13% is held by the ten largest clones. The specimen was naive CD4+ T cells sorted from blood. The meaning of the sample's cell subset or site label: CD45RA+ positively selected. Receptor source: a man aged 18 to 30 in good health.

V usage is TRBV30 and J usage is TRBJ1-6; no definite D call. V lost 2 bases to trimming and J lost 10 bases, with 9 bases between them. From germline, CDR1 is GTSNPN and CDR2 SVGIG (reference sequence). The CDR3 extends over 12 amino acids. The CDR3 sequence: CAWSRGWSPLHF. The CDR3 DNA reads TGTGCCTGGAGTCGTGGTTGGTCACCCCTCCACTTT.

The V gene is TRBV6-6, the J gene TRBJ1-6, with D maybe TRBD1 (6 bases). The CDR3 consists of 13 residues. Germline loops: CDR1 MNHNY, CDR2 SVGAGI (reference sequence). V was pared by 2 bases and J by 10 bases, with 9 bases between. DNA of the CDR3: TGTGCCAGCAGTTACGATGGGACATCACCCCTCCACTTT. Amino acids: CASSYDGTSPLHF.

This chain uses TRBV5-8 with TRBJ1-5; D gene unclear. CDR1 and CDR2 (germline): SGHTS, YDEGEE. CDR3 length: 14 residues. With 1 base removed from V and 8 bases from J, the gap between germline ends came to 13 bases. The DNA for the CDR3 is TGTGCCAGCAGCTTGCGACCCGGAGGAGAGCCCCAGCATTTT. Amino acid sequence: CASSLRPGGEPQHF.

The V gene is TRBV19, the J gene TRBJ2-7; possibly TRBD1 for D (5 bases). The CDR3 is made up of 15 amino acids. V lost 2 bases, J lost 3 bases, and 14 bases lay in between. The V gene's germline CDR1 is LNHDA and CDR2 SQIVND (reference sequence). The CDR3 protein is CASSISSQVNYEQYF. As DNA, the CDR3 is TGTGCCAGTAGTATAAGTTCACAGGTGAACTACGAGCAGTACTTC.

The rearrangement links TRBV29-1 to TRBJ2-3, with a weak D call TRBD2 (6 bases). The CDR3 has 16 amino acids. Germline CDR1 SQVTM, CDR2 ANQGSEA. Trimming took 4 bases from V and 0 from J, leaving 17 bases between them. The CDR3 spells CSVGGGVRGSTDTQYF. The CDR3 region has the DNA TGCAGCGTTGGGGGAGGCGTGCGGGGAAGCACAGATACGCAGTATTTT.

This sequence joins TRBV7-9 and TRBJ1-6, with D uncertain. CDR1 and CDR2 (germline): SEHNR, FQNEAQ (reference sequence). V gave up 11 bases and J gave up 5 bases, with 13 bases separating them. This CDR3 is built from 13 residues. CDR3 in DNA: TGTGCCGGCTCTAAGACAAATAATTCACCCCTCCACTTT. It yields the protein CAGSKTNNSPLHF.

The chain uses TRBV28 and TRBJ2-5, with D possibly matching TRBD2 (5 bases). Per germline, CDR1 MDHEN and CDR2 SYDVKM. CDR3 length: 13 residues. The V end was cut by 5 bases, the J end by 4 bases, with 11 bases between. The CDR3 protein is CASSEPGSETQYF. The CDR3 region has the DNA TGTGCCAGCAGTGAGCCGGGATCAGAGACCCAGTACTTC.

The V gene is TRBV5-4, the J gene TRBJ1-1, with a possible D match to TRBD1 (5 bases). CDR1 is SGHNT and CDR2 is YYREEE in the germline V gene (reference sequence). The CDR3 extends over 17 amino acids. Trimming removed 1 base from V and 0 bases from J, with 16 bases in between. The CDR3 sequence is CASSLMGRNSMNTEAFF. Here the CDR3 DNA reads TGTGCCAGCAGCTTGATGGGGCGGAACTCGATGAACACTGAAGCTTTCTTT.

The rearrangement uses TRBV30 and TRBJ2-5, with D unclear. The CDR3 is 15 amino acids. The V end lost 0 bases, the J end lost 0 bases, and 11 bases lay between the germline ends. Germline loops: CDR1 GTSNPN, CDR2 SVGIG (reference sequence). The CDR3 DNA reads as TGTGCCTGGAGTGTTTACTCAGACTACCAAGAGACCCAGTACTTC. Encoded protein: CAWSVYSDYQETQYF.

The V and J genes are TRBV6-5 and TRBJ1-1; D gene uncertain. CDR1 and CDR2 (germline): MNHEY, SVGAGI. The CDR3 consists of 12 residues. V was cut by 10 bases and J by 6 bases, with 15 bases left in between. The CDR3 bases are TGTGCCACCGTGCGGCCTGGCGCTGAAGCTTTCTTT. Encoded protein: CATVRPGAEAFF.

The chain combines TRBV6-5 with TRBJ1-1; D might be TRBD1 (5 bases). The V gene's germline CDR1 is MNHEY and CDR2 SVGAGI. The CDR3 runs 16 residues. The germline V and J ends were trimmed by 4 bases and 4 bases, with 19 bases remaining between them. The CDR3 nucleotides read TGTGCCAGCAGTTCTATACTGAGGGGAGGAGGCACTGAAGCTTTCTTT. Its translation is CASSSILRGGGTEAFF.

This chain links TRBV19 with TRBJ1-5, with D possibly matching TRBD1 (6 bases). Germline V gene data show CDR1 as LNHDA and CDR2 as SQIVND (reference sequence). This CDR3 region has 14 residues. V shed 4 bases and J shed 3 bases, with 10 bases lying between them. The DNA for the CDR3 is TGTGCCAGTAGTACGACAGGTTTCAATCAGCCCCAGCATTTT. The encoded protein is CASSTTGFNQPQHF.

The chain joins TRBV9 to TRBJ1-4, with D unclear. Germline lookup yields CDR1 SGDLS and CDR2 YYNGEE. Trimming stripped 7 bases from V and 3 bases from J, with 10 bases between. The CDR3 extends over 13 amino acids. In nucleotides, the CDR3 is TGTGCCAGCTCGGAGGGTCCTAATGAAAAACTGTTTTTT. This codes for CASSEGPNEKLFF.

The DNA for the CDR3 is TGCGCCAGCAGTGAGTCCCCCGACGGGAAAAAACTGTTTTTT. Translation: CASSESPDGKKLFF. The chain links TRBV10-1 to TRBJ1-4; the D is unclear. Germline V gene sequence: CDR1 WNHNN, CDR2 SYGVQD (reference sequence). V lost 0 bases, J lost 9 bases, and 11 bases lay in between. This CDR3 is 14 amino acids long.

The CDR3 sequence is CASRKPVSTEFRHNSPLHF. CDR3 in DNA: TGCGCCAGCAGAAAACCGGTCTCGACCGAATTCCGTCATAATTCACCCCTCCACTTT. The V gene is TRBV10-1, the J gene TRBJ1-6, with D unresolved. CDR1 and CDR2 from the germline V gene are WNHNN and SYGVQD (reference sequence). The CDR3 has 19 amino acids. Trimming took off 6 bases at V and 5 bases at J, with 26 bases between the two ends.

The chain joins TRBV5-1 to TRBJ1-6; D gene ambiguous. Trimming removed 4 bases at V and 10 bases at J, with 12 bases between. The CDR3 runs 13 residues. Germline V CDR1 and CDR2: SGHRS, YFSETQ. Here the CDR3 reads CASSASWGSPLHF. DNA for the CDR3: TGCGCCAGCAGCGCGAGCTGGGGATCACCCCTCCACTTT.

Notes on this clone: The sample contains more than one DNA sequence encoding this CDR3. V and J are TRBV5-1 and TRBJ2-3; TRBD1 agrees at 10 bases. Per the germline V gene, CDR1 is SGHRS and CDR2 is YFSETQ. The CDR3 runs to 15 residues. V shed 4 bases and J 1 base; nucleotides not matched to a gene: 3. CDR3 bases: TGCGCCAGCAGCCTTGGACAGGGGGGCACAGATACGCAGTATTTT. It translates to CASSLGQGGTDTQYF.

The chain combines TRBV18 with TRBJ2-3; TRBD2 is a possible D gene (5 bases). CDR1 KGHSH and CDR2 LQKENI come from the germline V gene. The CDR3 contains 15 residues. The ends were cut back, 3 bases at V and 2 bases at J, with 12 bases in the middle. CDR3 region: CASSPRASPTDTQYF. The DNA for the CDR3 is TGTGCCAGCTCACCGAGGGCTAGCCCCACAGATACGCAGTATTTT.

V and J are TRBV18 and TRBJ2-7; TRBD1 might be the D (5 bases). This CDR3 comprises 13 residues. V lost 2 bases, J lost 3 bases, and 8 bases lay in between. Germline lookup yields CDR1 KGHSH and CDR2 LQKENI. CDR3 sequence (DNA): TGTGCCAGCTCACCAGGGGCGGACTACGAGCAGTACTTC. Translated, it gives CASSPGADYEQYF.

V and J are TRBV5-1 and TRBJ2-5; D call uncertain. The V gene's germline CDR1 is SGHRS and CDR2 YFSETQ. The germline V and J ends were trimmed by 4 bases and 7 bases, with 14 bases remaining between them. This CDR3 has 13 amino acids. CDR3 region: CASSPDTDGTQYF. The CDR3 DNA reads as TGCGCCAGCAGCCCTGACACGGACGGGACCCAGTACTTC.

CDR3 region: CATGTYGNTIYF. CDR3 DNA: TGTGCCACCGGGACCTATGGAAACACCATATATTTT. The V gene is TRBV6-6, the J gene TRBJ1-3, with D perhaps TRBD1 (5 bases). The germline V and J ends were trimmed by 10 bases and 3 bases, with 10 bases remaining between them. There are 12 residues in the CDR3. Germline V gene data show CDR1 as MNHNY and CDR2 as SVGAGI (reference sequence).

The chain combines TRBV9 with TRBJ1-2; D ambiguous. This CDR3 region has 14 residues. The V gene's germline CDR1 is SGDLS and CDR2 YYNGEE. V dropped 3 bases and J dropped 4 bases, with 13 bases sitting between them. CDR3 sequence: CASSAEDLPYGYTF. CDR3 nucleotide sequence: TGTGCCAGCAGCGCAGAAGACCTCCCCTATGGCTACACCTTC.

Notes on this clone: Other DNA sequences in the sample encode the same CDR3. The chain joins TRBV2 to TRBJ2-5; D not resolved. This CDR3 is 11 amino acids long. Trimming pared 6 bases from V and 3 bases from J, leaving 5 bases between. The germline CDR1 and CDR2 sequences are SNHLY and FYNNEI. The CDR3 DNA follows: TGTGCCAGCAGGACCAAAGAGACCCAGTACTTC. Its protein product is CASRTKETQYF.

V and J are TRBV5-6 and TRBJ1-2; maybe TRBD1 (5 bases). V was cut by 4 bases and J by 2 bases, with 12 bases left in between. CDR1 is SGHDT, CDR2 YYEEEE, per germline. The CDR3 runs to 14 residues. The CDR3 region is CASSKDAGNYGYTF. The CDR3 region has the DNA TGTGCCAGCAGCAAGGACGCAGGGAACTATGGCTACACCTTC.

In its sample, this clone was seen once. V gene TRBV11-3 combines with J gene TRBJ2-7; D might be TRBD1 (5 bases). This CDR3 has 13 residues. Germline assignment: CDR1 SGHNT and CDR2 YENEEA. Trimming cost V 0 bases and J 10 bases, with 13 bases left between them. This CDR3 is CASSLDPKDSQYF. The DNA of the CDR3 is TGTGCCAGCAGCTTAGATCCAAAAGACAGTCAGTACTTC.

For the CDR3, the DNA is TGTGCCAGCAGTTTATACGGCAGGGACCCTCCTGAAGCTTTCTTT. Its translation is CASSLYGRDPPEAFF. The rearrangement uses TRBV27 and TRBJ1-1; tentatively, D is TRBD1 (5 bases). Per germline, CDR1 MNHEY and CDR2 SMNVEV (reference sequence). V was pared by 1 base and J by 6 bases, with 15 bases between. The CDR3 length is 15 residues.

The gene calls are TRBV7-2 and TRBJ1-1; TRBD1 is a possible D gene (5 bases). V lost 5 bases to trimming and J lost 7 bases, with 11 bases between them. Germline CDR1 is SGHTA and CDR2 is FQGNSA. There are 12 residues in the CDR3. CDR3 DNA: TGTGCCAGCAGCCCCCCAGGGCGTGAAGCTTTCTTT. Amino acids: CASSPPGREAFF.

This clone was observed once. The V and J genes are TRBV7-8 and TRBJ2-2, with D unclear. V lost 1 base and J 5 bases, leaving 14 bases between the germline ends. The germline V gene has CDR1 SGHVS and CDR2 FQNEAQ. The CDR3 extends over 16 amino acids. The CDR3 is CASSLEASPRTGELFF. In DNA form, the CDR3 reads TGTGCCAGCAGCTTAGAAGCGTCCCCGAGAACCGGGGAGCTGTTTTTT.

The rearrangement joins TRBV6-6 to TRBJ2-7, with unresolved D. The CDR3 spans 14 residues. Germline V gene data show CDR1 as MNHNY and CDR2 as SVGAGI (reference sequence). V was clipped by 2 bases and J by 2 bases, with 10 bases between them. The CDR3 DNA reads as TGTGCCAGCAGTTACGAGGAGATCCCCTACGAGCAGTACTTC. Residues: CASSYEEIPYEQYF.

A note on this clone: One end of the junction fails to match germline, which may point to a read error. The gene calls are TRBV7-7 and TRBJ1-5; D remains ambiguous. The CDR3 totals 11 residues. Looked up from germline, CDR1 is SSHAT and CDR2 is FNYEAQ (reference sequence). The DNA for the CDR3 is TGTGCTAGCAGCCAGCATCAGCCCCAGCATTTT. Its protein is CASSQHQPQHF.